This TCR beta chain is from a study of T cells in narcolepsy. Clones were read by immunoSEQ multiplex PCR, and TCRdb kept only the in-frame ones, dropping some. Among about 21,000 clones, 92% were seen once, and the ten largest hold about 1%. The CDR3 loop spans 17 amino acids. Trimming took 1 base from V and 4 from J, leaving 16 bases between them. Germline V gives CDR1 LNHDA, CDR2 SQIVND (reference sequence). A note on this clone: What it recognizes is unknown.

Whole-study findings and limits: In some patient and control memory CD4+ samples, autoreactive clones were absent.

The rearrangement joins TRBV19 to TRBJ2-2; D may be TRBD2 (6 bases). The sequenced sample consisted of CD45RA- memory CD4+ T cells from PBMCs. The sequence derives from a human donor with narcolepsy. The CDR3 bases are TGTGCCAGTAGTATAGGGGTCTGGAGGGAACCCACCGGGGAGCTGTTTTTT. It is translated as CASSIGVWREPTGELFF.